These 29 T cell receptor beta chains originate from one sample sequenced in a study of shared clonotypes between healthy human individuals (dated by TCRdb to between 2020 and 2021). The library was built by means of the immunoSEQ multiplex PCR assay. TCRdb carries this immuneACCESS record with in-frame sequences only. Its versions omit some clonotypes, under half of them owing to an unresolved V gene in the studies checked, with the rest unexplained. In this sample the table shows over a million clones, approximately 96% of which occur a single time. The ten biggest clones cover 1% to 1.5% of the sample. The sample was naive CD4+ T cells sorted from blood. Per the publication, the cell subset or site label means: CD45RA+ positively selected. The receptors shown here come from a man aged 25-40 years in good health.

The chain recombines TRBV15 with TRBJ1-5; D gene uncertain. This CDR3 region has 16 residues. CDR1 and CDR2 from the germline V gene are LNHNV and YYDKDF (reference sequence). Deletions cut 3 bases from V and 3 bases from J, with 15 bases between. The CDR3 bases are TGTGCCACCAGCAGCGGTAAAAGATCTAACAATCAGCCCCAGCATTTT. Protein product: CATSSGKRSNNQPQHF.

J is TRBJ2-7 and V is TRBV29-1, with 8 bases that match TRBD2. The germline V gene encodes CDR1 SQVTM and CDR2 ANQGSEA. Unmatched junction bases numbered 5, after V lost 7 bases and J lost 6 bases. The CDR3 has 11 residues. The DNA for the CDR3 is TGCAGCGCAGGACTAGCTGGCGAGCAGTACTTC. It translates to CSAGLAGEQYF.

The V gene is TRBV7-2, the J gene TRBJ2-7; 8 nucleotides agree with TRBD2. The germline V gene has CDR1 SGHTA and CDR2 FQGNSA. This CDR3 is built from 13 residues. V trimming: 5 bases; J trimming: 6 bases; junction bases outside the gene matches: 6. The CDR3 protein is CASSPRGLGEQYF. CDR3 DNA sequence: TGTGCCAGCAGCCCCAGGGGACTAGGCGAGCAGTACTTC.

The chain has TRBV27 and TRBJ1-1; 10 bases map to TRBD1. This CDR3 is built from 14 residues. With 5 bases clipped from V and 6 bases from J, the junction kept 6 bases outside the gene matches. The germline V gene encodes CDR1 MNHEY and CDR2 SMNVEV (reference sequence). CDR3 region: CASSVRDRGAEAFF. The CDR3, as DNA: TGTGCCAGCAGTGTCCGGGACAGGGGCGCTGAAGCTTTCTTT.

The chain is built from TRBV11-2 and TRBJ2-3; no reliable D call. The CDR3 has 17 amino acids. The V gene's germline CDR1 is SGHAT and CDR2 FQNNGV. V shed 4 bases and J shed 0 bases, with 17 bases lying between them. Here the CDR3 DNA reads TGTGCCAGCAGCTCTTTTAGAACTGCAACTAGCACAGATACGCAGTATTTT. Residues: CASSSFRTATSTDTQYF.

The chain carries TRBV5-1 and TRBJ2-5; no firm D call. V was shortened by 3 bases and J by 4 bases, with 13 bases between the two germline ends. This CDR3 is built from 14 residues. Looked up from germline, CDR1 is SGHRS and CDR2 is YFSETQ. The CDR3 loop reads CASSSRTPGETQYF. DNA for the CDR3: TGCGCCAGCAGCTCCCGGACGCCGGGAGAGACCCAGTACTTC.

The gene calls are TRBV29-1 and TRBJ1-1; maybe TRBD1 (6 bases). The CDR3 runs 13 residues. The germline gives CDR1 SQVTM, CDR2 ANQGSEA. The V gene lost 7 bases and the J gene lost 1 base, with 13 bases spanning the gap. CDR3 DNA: TGCAGCGGAGAACGGGGGCAGAACACTGAAGCTTTCTTT. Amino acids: CSGERGQNTEAFF.

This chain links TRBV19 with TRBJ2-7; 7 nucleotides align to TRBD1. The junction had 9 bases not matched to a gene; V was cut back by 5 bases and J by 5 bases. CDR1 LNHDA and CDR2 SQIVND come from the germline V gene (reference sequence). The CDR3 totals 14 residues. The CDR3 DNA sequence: TGTGCCAGTAGTTTCAGAAGGGGGCGGAACGAGCAGTACTTC. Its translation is CASSFRRGRNEQYF.

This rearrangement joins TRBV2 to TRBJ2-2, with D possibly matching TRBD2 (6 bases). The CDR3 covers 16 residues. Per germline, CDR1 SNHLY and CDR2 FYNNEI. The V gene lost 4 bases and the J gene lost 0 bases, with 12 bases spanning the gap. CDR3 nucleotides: TGTGCCAGCAGTGGCGGGGCCGGAGCGAACACCGGGGAGCTGTTTTTT. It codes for CASSGGAGANTGELFF.

The CDR3 coding sequence is TGCGCCAGCAGCCGGGACATTTTTTCCTACGAGCAGTACTTC. As protein: CASSRDIFSYEQYF. The chain is built from TRBV5-1 and TRBJ2-7; tentatively, D is TRBD1 (6 bases). V dropped 4 bases and J dropped 1 base, with 12 bases sitting between them. The CDR3 loop spans 14 amino acids. Germline lookup yields CDR1 SGHRS and CDR2 YFSETQ.

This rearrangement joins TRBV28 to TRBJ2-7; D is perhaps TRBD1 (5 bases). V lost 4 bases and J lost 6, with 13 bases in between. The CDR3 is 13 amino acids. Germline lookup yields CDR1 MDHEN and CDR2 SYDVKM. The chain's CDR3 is CASSWAGKGEQYF. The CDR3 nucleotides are TGTGCCAGCAGTTGGGCAGGGAAGGGCGAGCAGTACTTC.

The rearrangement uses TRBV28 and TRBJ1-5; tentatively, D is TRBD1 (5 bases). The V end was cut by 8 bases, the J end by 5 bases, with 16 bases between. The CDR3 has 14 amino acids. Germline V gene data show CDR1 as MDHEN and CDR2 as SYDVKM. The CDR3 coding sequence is TGTGCCAGCTTTGAGGGGCCAGGTTATCAGCCCCAGCATTTT. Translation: CASFEGPGYQPQHF. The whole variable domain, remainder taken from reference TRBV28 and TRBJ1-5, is DVKVTQSSRYLVKRTGEKVFLECVQDMDHENMFWYRQDPGLGLRLIYFSYDVKMKEKGDIPEGYSVSREKKERFSLILESASTNQTSMYLCASFEGPGYQPQHFGDGTRLSIL.

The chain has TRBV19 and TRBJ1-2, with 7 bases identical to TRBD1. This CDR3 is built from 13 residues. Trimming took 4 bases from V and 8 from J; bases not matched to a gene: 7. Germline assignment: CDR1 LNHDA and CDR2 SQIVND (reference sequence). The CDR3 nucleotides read TGTGCCAGTAGTAACAGGGGATCAAGGGGCTACACCTTC. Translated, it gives CASSNRGSRGYTF.

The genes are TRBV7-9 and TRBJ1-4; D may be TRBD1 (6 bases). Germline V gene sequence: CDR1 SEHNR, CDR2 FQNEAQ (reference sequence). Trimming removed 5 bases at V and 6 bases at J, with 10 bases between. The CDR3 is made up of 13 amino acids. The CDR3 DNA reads TGTGCCAGCAGCAGTGGACAGTATGAAAAACTGTTTTTT. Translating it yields CASSSGQYEKLFF.

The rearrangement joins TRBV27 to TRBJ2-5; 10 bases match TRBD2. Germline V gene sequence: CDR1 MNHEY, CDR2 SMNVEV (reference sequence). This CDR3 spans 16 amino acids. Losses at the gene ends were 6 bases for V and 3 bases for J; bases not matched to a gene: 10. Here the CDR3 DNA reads TGTGCCAGCAGCTTCACCCCGGGACTAGCGAAAGAGACCCAGTACTTC. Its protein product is CASSFTPGLAKETQYF.

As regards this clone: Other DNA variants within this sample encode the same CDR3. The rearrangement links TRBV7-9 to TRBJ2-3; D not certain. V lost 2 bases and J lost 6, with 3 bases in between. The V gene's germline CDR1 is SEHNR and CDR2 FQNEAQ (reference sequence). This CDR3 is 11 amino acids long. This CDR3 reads CASSLSDTQYF. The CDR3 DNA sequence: TGTGCCAGCAGCTTATCTGATACGCAGTATTTT.

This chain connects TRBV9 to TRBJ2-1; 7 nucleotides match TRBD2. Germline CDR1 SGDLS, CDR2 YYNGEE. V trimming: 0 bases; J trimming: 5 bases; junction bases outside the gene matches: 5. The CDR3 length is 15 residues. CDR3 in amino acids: CASSVGGAGNNEQFF. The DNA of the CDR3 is TGTGCCAGCAGCGTAGGAGGAGCGGGGAACAATGAGCAGTTCTTC.

As DNA, the CDR3 is TGCAGCGTTGTTATGAGTAGGACACCCCATGGCTACACCTTC. Residues: CSVVMSRTPHGYTF. The V call is TRBV29-1, the J call TRBJ1-2, with D tentatively TRBD1 (5 bases). The germline V gene encodes CDR1 SQVTM and CDR2 ANQGSEA. The CDR3 has 14 residues. Between the trimmed V and J ends, which lost 4 bases and 6 bases, there was a span of 18 bases.

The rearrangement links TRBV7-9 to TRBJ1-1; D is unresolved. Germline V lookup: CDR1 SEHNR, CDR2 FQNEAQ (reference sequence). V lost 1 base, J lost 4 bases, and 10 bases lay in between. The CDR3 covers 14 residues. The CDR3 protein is CASSLGGSGTEAFF. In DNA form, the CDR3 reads TGTGCCAGCAGCTTAGGTGGGTCGGGCACTGAAGCTTTCTTT.

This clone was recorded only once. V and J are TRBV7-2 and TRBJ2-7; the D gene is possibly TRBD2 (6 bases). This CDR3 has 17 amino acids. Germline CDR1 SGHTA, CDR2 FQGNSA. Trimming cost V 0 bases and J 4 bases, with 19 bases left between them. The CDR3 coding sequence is TGTGCCAGCAGCTTAGCGGTTGGTCGGGAGTTTGTGTACGAGCAGTACTTC. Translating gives CASSLAVGREFVYEQYF.

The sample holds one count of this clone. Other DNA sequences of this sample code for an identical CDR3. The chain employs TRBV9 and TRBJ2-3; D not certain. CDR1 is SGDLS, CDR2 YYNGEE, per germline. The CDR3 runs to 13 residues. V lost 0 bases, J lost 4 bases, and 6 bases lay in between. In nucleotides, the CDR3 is TGTGCCAGCAGCGTAGGTGGCCCAGATACGCAGTATTTT. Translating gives CASSVGGPDTQYF.

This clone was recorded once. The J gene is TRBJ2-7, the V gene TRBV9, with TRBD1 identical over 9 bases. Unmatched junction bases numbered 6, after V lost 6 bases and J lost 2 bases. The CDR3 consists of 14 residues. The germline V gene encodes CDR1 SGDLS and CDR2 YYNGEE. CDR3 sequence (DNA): TGTGCCAGCACTCGGACAGGGGCGGCCTACGAGCAGTACTTC. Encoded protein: CASTRTGAAYEQYF.

The CDR3 nucleotides read TGTGCCAGCAGCTCGCGGACAGGTCCTAATCAGCCCCAGCATTTT. Translated, it gives CASSSRTGPNQPQHF. The chain is built from TRBV7-2 and TRBJ1-5; 7 nucleotides line up with TRBD1. This CDR3 spans 15 amino acids. Unmatched junction bases numbered 7, after V lost 4 bases and J lost 4 bases. Germline CDR1 reads SGHTA; CDR2 reads FQGNSA.

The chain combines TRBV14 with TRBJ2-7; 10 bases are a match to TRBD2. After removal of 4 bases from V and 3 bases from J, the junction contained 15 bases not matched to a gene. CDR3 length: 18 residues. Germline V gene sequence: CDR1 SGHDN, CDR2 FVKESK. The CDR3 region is CASSPLRASGRVFYEQYF. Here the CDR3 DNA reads TGTGCCAGCAGCCCACTCCGGGCTAGCGGGAGAGTCTTCTACGAGCAGTACTTC.

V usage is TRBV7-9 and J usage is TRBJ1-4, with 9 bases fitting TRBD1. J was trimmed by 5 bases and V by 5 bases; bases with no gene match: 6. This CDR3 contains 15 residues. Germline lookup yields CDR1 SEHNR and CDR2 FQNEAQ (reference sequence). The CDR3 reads CASSPGQGRNEKLFF. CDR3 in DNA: TGTGCCAGCAGCCCCGGACAGGGGAGGAATGAAAAACTGTTTTTT.

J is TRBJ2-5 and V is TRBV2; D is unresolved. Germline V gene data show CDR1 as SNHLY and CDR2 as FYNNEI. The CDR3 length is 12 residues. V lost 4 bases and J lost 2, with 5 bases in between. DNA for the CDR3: TGTGCCAGCAGTGGACGGCAAGAGACCCAGTACTTC. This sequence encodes CASSGRQETQYF.

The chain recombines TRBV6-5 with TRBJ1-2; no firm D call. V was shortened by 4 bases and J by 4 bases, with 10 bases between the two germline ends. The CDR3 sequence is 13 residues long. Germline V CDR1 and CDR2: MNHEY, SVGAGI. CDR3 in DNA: TGTGCCAGCAGTTTGCGCGGGTCCTATGGCTACACCTTC. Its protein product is CASSLRGSYGYTF.

CDR3 region: CATSRPGSRLAGVSNTGELFF. DNA of the CDR3: TGTGCCACCAGCAGACCCGGTTCCCGACTAGCGGGAGTTTCGAACACCGGGGAGCTGTTTTTT. This rearrangement joins TRBV15 to TRBJ2-2; 12 positions agree with TRBD2. The J segment lost 0 bases and the V segment lost 2 bases, leaving 13 bases of the junction unmatched. The CDR3 spans 21 residues. Per germline, CDR1 LNHNV and CDR2 YYDKDF (reference sequence).

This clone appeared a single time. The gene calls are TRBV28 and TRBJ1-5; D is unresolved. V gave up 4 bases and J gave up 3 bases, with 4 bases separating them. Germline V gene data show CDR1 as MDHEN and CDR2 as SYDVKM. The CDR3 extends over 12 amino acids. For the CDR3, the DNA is TGTGCCAGCAGTTACCCCAATCAGCCCCAGCATTTT. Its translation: CASSYPNQPQHF.